The 5 T cell receptor beta chains in this list originate from one sample, sequenced in a study of blood T cell repertoires in COVID-19. The table came from immunoSEQ multiplex PCR; TCRdb's copy has only in-frame clones and leaves some out. The sample contains roughly 300,000 clones, around 85% of which appear only once. The source material was peripheral blood. The receptors were gathered from a woman in her thirties with COVID-19, enrolled during active disease.

This chain joins TRBV6-5 and TRBJ2-2, with 8 bases lining up with TRBD1. Germline lookup yields CDR1 MNHEY and CDR2 SVGAGI. The CDR3 consists of 15 residues. Losses at the gene ends were 11 bases for V and 6 bases for J; bases not matched to a gene: 14. In DNA form, the CDR3 reads TGTGCCGCAGGGGGGACAGGAGGAGAGGCCGGGGAGCTGTTTTTT. Its translation: CAAGGTGGEAGELFF.

The chain employs TRBV10-1 and TRBJ1-2, with 9 bases matching TRBD1. Trimming removed 5 bases from V and 5 bases from J; junction bases left unmatched: 9. Germline loops: CDR1 WNHNN, CDR2 SYGVQD (reference sequence). The CDR3 totals 15 residues. The CDR3 protein is CASSYRQGDRYGYTF. The CDR3, as DNA: TGCGCCAGCAGTTATCGACAGGGGGACAGGTATGGCTACACCTTC.

The CDR3 spells CASTRQGRTNEKLFF. The CDR3 DNA follows: TGTGCCAGCACTCGGCAGGGGCGAACTAATGAAAAACTGTTTTTT. This rearrangement joins TRBV2 to TRBJ1-4; TRBD1 is a possible D gene (6 bases). The V end was cut by 7 bases, the J end by 1 base, with 13 bases between. Germline-derived CDR1 and CDR2 are SNHLY and FYNNEI. The CDR3 covers 15 residues.

This clone was observed once. The chain combines TRBV2 with TRBJ2-3; D possibly corresponds to TRBD2 (5 bases). CDR1 is SNHLY, CDR2 FYNNEI, per germline. The CDR3 has 13 residues. V lost 2 bases and J 7 bases, leaving 10 bases between the germline ends. CDR3 coding DNA: TGTGCCAGCAGTGAACAAAGAGGGAATACGCAGTATTTT. The encoded protein is CASSEQRGNTQYF.

The chain joins TRBV2 to TRBJ2-7; D is perhaps TRBD2 (5 bases). Germline V gene lookup returns CDR1 SNHLY and CDR2 FYNNEI. The CDR3 contains 12 residues. The V end lost 11 bases, the J end lost 5 bases, and 16 bases lay between the germline ends. The CDR3 nucleotides are TGTGCCGGGTCCCCTGGGAGTGACGAGCAGTACTTC. It codes for CAGSPGSDEQYF.